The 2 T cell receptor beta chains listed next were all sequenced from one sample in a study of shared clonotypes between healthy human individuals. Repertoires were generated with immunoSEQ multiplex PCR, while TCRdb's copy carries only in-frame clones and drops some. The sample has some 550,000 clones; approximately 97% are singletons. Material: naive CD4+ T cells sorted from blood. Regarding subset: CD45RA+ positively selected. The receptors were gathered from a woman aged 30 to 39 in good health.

As DNA, the CDR3 is TGTGCCAGCAAGGGTGGGACAGCGTACGAGCAGTACTTC. Translated: CASKGGTAYEQYF. The J gene is TRBJ2-7, the V gene TRBV6-6; TRBD1 matches 7 bases. The CDR3 has 13 residues. Germline values: CDR1 MNHNY, CDR2 SVGAGI (reference sequence). V lost 7 bases to trimming and J lost 4 bases; unmatched junction nucleotides: 7.

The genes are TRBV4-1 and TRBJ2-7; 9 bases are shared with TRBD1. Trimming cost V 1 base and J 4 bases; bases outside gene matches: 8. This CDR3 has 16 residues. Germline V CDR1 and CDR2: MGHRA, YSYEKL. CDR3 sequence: CASSQGRGQGRYEQYF. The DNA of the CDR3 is TGCGCCAGCAGCCAAGGGCGGGGACAGGGTAGGTACGAGCAGTACTTC.